This is a list of T cell receptor beta chains from one sample in a study of T cell changes during pregnancy in multiple sclerosis. TCRdb's copy holds only in-frame clones and misses some; the assay was immunoSEQ multiplex PCR. In the table there are 100,000 or so clones, about 93% of which are singletons. The source was peripheral blood, collected after pregnancy. Receptors were obtained from a female donor in good health, enrolled as a control in a pregnancy study. Each CDR3 is given with its conserved first and last residue. The order of the fields is clone size, J gene, V gene, CDR3 protein. Size is stated for part of the rows, as once, few or many counts, or as a class when the clone is expanded.

NA	TRBJ2-2	TRBV4-2	CASSLETGLAKGELFF
NA	TRBJ2-3	TRBV11-2	CASSLVGLAGGTDTQYF
NA	TRBJ1-5	TRBV19	CASSRRQGEGLNQPQHF
NA	TRBJ2-6	TRBV2	CASSGQGAGANVLTF
NA	TRBJ2-2	TRBV10-3	CAITQTVGVPAGELFF
NA	TRBJ2-3	TRBV7-9	CASSYPDTPDTQYF
NA	TRBJ1-3	TRBV4-2	CASSPYSTGSGNTIYF
NA	TRBJ2-1	TRBV7-8	CASSLSAGTTNEQFF
NA	TRBJ1-4	TRBV15	CATSRQGLHATNEKLFF
NA	TRBJ2-2	TRBV19	CASSLREEGTGELFF
NA	TRBJ2-7	TRBV2	CASNWDRGNYEQYF
NA	TRBJ1-5	TRBV19	CASARDGYQPQHF
NA	TRBJ2-6	TRBV19	CASSHSGANVLTF
NA	TRBJ2-7	TRBV6-1	CASSDGTSGTKEQYF
few	TRBJ2-2	TRBV4-1	CASSPGGLAGELFF
once	TRBJ2-5	TRBV5-1	CASSLDPGQSAPYF
once	TRBJ1-3	TRBV4-1	CASSQGGGSLYF